The next 24 T cell receptor beta chains were all read from a single sample in a study of T cell repertoires in cytomegalovirus infection. Via MiXCR, TCRdb re-called the reads, giving one row per CDR3 protein. The profile covers hundreds of thousands of distinct CDR3 sequences, with 35% appearing a single time and 2.8% taken by the ten largest. Sequencing input: PBMCs. These receptors were collected from a human donor in good health (CMV status not recorded). Some clones in this sample may be carry-over from other donors' samples.

The chain is built from TRBV28 and TRBJ1-5; no reliable D call. The CDR3 contains 15 residues. Trimming took 6 bases from V and 0 from J, leaving 12 bases between them. Looked up from germline, CDR1 is MDHEN and CDR2 is SYDVKM. The CDR3 loop reads CASRVWQNSNQPQHF. CDR3 nucleotide sequence: TGTGCCAGCAGGGTGTGGCAGAATAGCAATCAGCCCCAGCATTTT.

This clonotype came up a few times. This chain uses TRBV5-1 with TRBJ2-2; D possibly matches TRBD1 or TRBD2 (6 bases each). V shed 2 bases and J shed 6 bases, with 11 bases lying between them. Germline CDR1 and CDR2: SGHRS and YFSETQ. The CDR3 spans 14 residues. This chain's CDR3 is CASSLGGSPGELFF. CDR3 in DNA: TGCGCCAGCAGCTTAGGGGGGAGCCCCGGGGAGCTGTTTTTT.

The rearrangement links TRBV6-2 or TRBV6-3 to TRBJ2-3; D is unclear. The CDR3 is 14 residues long. Germline V gives CDR1 MNHEY, CDR2 SVGEGT. Trimming took off 2 bases at V and 4 bases at J, with 10 bases between the two ends. The CDR3 sequence: CASSYTGPPDTQYF. The DNA for the CDR3 is TGTGCCAGCAGTTACACGGGCCCTCCAGATACGCAGTATTTT.

The rearrangement uses TRBV30 and TRBJ2-2, with a weak D call TRBD1 (5 bases). The CDR3 has 16 amino acids. V lost 3 bases and J 0 bases, leaving 14 bases between the germline ends. Germline-derived CDR1 and CDR2 are GTSNPN and SVGIG (reference sequence). The CDR3 spells CAWRFVGRTNTGELFF. Here the CDR3 DNA reads TGTGCCTGGAGGTTCGTGGGGCGGACGAACACCGGGGAGCTGTTTTTT.

The chain couples TRBV4-3 to TRBJ2-2; D unresolved. This CDR3 has 15 amino acids. CDR1 and CDR2 (germline): LGHNA, YSLEER. Trimming left V 4 bases short and J 4 bases short, with 13 bases between. The CDR3 region is CASSPEIRVTGELFF. The CDR3 DNA is TGCGCCAGCAGCCCAGAGATCCGAGTCACCGGGGAGCTGTTTTTT.

The V gene is TRBV7-9, the J gene TRBJ2-7; 15 bases are shared with TRBD2. Unmatched junction bases numbered 5, after V lost 5 bases and J lost 3 bases. The CDR3 extends over 16 amino acids. Germline V lookup: CDR1 SEHNR, CDR2 FQNEAQ (reference sequence). The CDR3 protein is CASSGTSGGPGYEQYF. The CDR3 nucleotides are TGTGCCAGCAGCGGGACTAGCGGGGGGCCAGGCTACGAGCAGTACTTC.

This clonotype appeared many times. The V call is TRBV7-8, the J call TRBJ2-5; 9 bases are shared with TRBD1. Germline lookup yields CDR1 SGHVS and CDR2 FQNEAQ. This CDR3 region has 15 residues. With 5 bases clipped from V and 1 base from J, the junction kept 5 bases outside the gene matches. In nucleotides, the CDR3 is TGTGCCAGCAGCCCCGACAGGGGGAGCCAAGAGACCCAGTACTTC. Residues: CASSPDRGSQETQYF. Together with reference TRBV7-8 and TRBJ2-5, the CDR3 gives the full variable domain: GAGVSQSPRYKVAKRGQDVALRCDPISGHVSLFWYQQALGQGPEFLTYFQNEAQLDKSGLPSDRFFAERPEGSVSTLKIQRTQQEDSAVYLCASSPDRGSQETQYFGPGTRLLVL.

This clonotype has more than one count but fewer than ten. J is TRBJ1-1 and V is TRBV4-1; tentatively, D is TRBD1 (6 bases). V lost 3 bases to trimming and J lost 1 base, with 18 bases between them. This CDR3 is built from 17 residues. Germline V CDR1 and CDR2: MGHRA, YSYEKL. CDR3 coding DNA: TGCGCCAGCAGCCATCCAGCTCAACAGGGCCGGAACACTGAAGCTTTCTTT. It is translated as CASSHPAQQGRNTEAFF.

The V and J genes are TRBV27 and TRBJ1-5; 10 nucleotides match TRBD1. This CDR3 region has 13 residues. CDR1 MNHEY and CDR2 SMNVEV come from the germline V gene (reference sequence). Losses at the gene ends were 0 bases for V and 13 bases for J; bases not matched to a gene: 3. CDR3 nucleotides: TGTGCCAGCAGTTTATCGTGGGACAGGGGACAGCATTTT. It yields the protein CASSLSWDRGQHF.

The chain uses TRBV7-6 and TRBJ2-7; D possibly corresponds to TRBD1 (6 bases). Germline assignment: CDR1 SGHVS and CDR2 FNYEAQ. The CDR3 loop spans 14 amino acids. Trimming took 5 bases from V and 1 from J, leaving 12 bases between them. The CDR3 reads CASSRHGTSYEQYF. In nucleotides, the CDR3 is TGTGCCAGCAGCAGACATGGGACATCCTACGAGCAGTACTTC. The entire variable domain, with the rest obtained from reference TRBV7-6 and TRBJ2-7, is as follows: GAGVSQSPRYKVTKRGQDVALRCDPISGHVSLYWYRQALGQGPEFLTYFNYEAQQDKSGLPNDRFSAERPEGSISTLTIQRTEQRDSAMYRCASSRHGTSYEQYFGPGTRLTVT.

This clonotype has a handful of counts. The chain links TRBV7-2 to TRBJ1-4; D is ambiguous. V lost 2 bases and J 0 bases, leaving 10 bases between the germline ends. The CDR3 totals 16 residues. The germline V gene has CDR1 SGHTA and CDR2 FQGNSA. The CDR3 bases are TGTGCCAGCAGCTTACAGGCTCACTCAACTAATGAAAAACTGTTTTTT. This codes for CASSLQAHSTNEKLFF. Combining the CDR3 with reference TRBV7-2 and TRBJ1-4 gives the whole variable domain GAGVSQSPSNKVTEKGKDVELRCDPISGHTALYWYRQSLGQGLEFLIYFQGNSAPDKSGLPSDRFSAERTGGSVSTLTIQRTQQEDSAVYLCASSLQAHSTNEKLFFGSGTQLSVL.

This clonotype came up a few times. The J gene is TRBJ1-2, the V gene TRBV19; D call uncertain. Germline-derived CDR1 and CDR2 are LNHDA and SQIVND (reference sequence). The CDR3 is 13 amino acids. The germline V and J ends were trimmed by 6 bases and 4 bases, with 12 bases remaining between them. CDR3 protein: CASRGTEIYGYTF. Written as DNA, the CDR3 is TGTGCCAGTAGAGGCACTGAAATCTATGGCTACACCTTC.

The chain uses TRBV7-2 and TRBJ2-1; D gene uncertain. The V gene's germline CDR1 is SGHTA and CDR2 FQGNSA. The CDR3 is made up of 15 amino acids. V was pared by 5 bases and J by 2 bases, with 13 bases between. The CDR3 here is CASSHPTQPYNEQFF. CDR3 nucleotide sequence: TGTGCCAGCAGCCACCCCACCCAGCCCTACAATGAGCAGTTCTTC.

This clonotype was observed a handful of times. The junction differs from germline at one of its ends, possibly a read error. The chain combines TRBV5-1 with TRBJ1-1; D ambiguous. The CDR3 length is 14 residues. Germline V gene lookup returns CDR1 SGHRS and CDR2 YFSETQ. CDR3 DNA sequence: TGTGCCAGCAGCTTAGAAGGGCTGGGCACTGAAGCTTTCTTT. This sequence encodes CASSLEGLGTEAFF.

The rearrangement uses TRBV6-2 or TRBV6-3 and TRBJ1-1; tentatively, D is TRBD1 (5 bases). V was shortened by 6 bases and J by 4 bases, with 12 bases between the two germline ends. This CDR3 region has 13 residues. Germline CDR1 is MNHEY and CDR2 is SVGEGT. In nucleotides, the CDR3 is TGTGCCAGCAGAACGGGGGGAAGCACTGAAGCTTTCTTT. As protein: CASRTGGSTEAFF.

The chain joins TRBV4-1 to TRBJ1-2, with D possibly matching TRBD1 (5 bases). Germline V gene sequence: CDR1 MGHRA, CDR2 YSYEKL. The CDR3 consists of 15 residues. Trimming stripped 0 bases from V and 7 bases from J, with 15 bases between. The CDR3 coding sequence is TGCGCCAGCAGCCAAGACCCCCAGGGTGGCTCTGGCTACACCTTC. Protein product: CASSQDPQGGSGYTF.

This clonotype was counted a few times. This chain uses TRBV13 with TRBJ2-2, with 7 bases matching TRBD1. The CDR3 contains 15 residues. The germline CDR1 and CDR2 sequences are PRHDT and FYEKMQ (reference sequence). Losses at the gene ends were 5 bases for V and 1 base for J; bases not matched to a gene: 4. The CDR3 spells CASSPRGQNTGELFF. The CDR3 nucleotides are TGTGCCAGCAGCCCGAGGGGGCAGAACACCGGGGAGCTGTTTTTT.

The CDR3 loop is CASSPVTGARSYGYTF. For the CDR3, the DNA is TGTGCCAGCAGCCCGGTAACGGGGGCGCGAAGCTATGGCTACACCTTC. The rearrangement links TRBV7-2 to TRBJ1-2, with a weak D call TRBD1 (6 bases). The V gene's germline CDR1 is SGHTA and CDR2 FQGNSA. With 5 bases removed from V and 4 bases from J, the gap between germline ends came to 20 bases. This CDR3 has 16 residues.

The rearrangement links TRBV19 to TRBJ2-2; D is undetermined. The CDR3 contains 14 residues. V lost 1 base and J lost 6, with 9 bases in between. CDR1 and CDR2 (germline): LNHDA, SQIVND (reference sequence). The CDR3 sequence: CASSIGSGSGELFF. The CDR3 DNA sequence: TGTGCCAGTAGTATAGGGTCCGGCTCCGGGGAGCTGTTTTTT.

The gene calls are TRBV5-1 and TRBJ1-4; 8 bases line up with TRBD1. This CDR3 is 15 amino acids long. Germline-derived CDR1 and CDR2 are SGHRS and YFSETQ. The ends lost 4 bases at V and 3 bases at J; junction bases unmatched: 5. Here the CDR3 DNA reads TGCGCCAGCAGCAAATTACAGGGGGCTAATGAAAAACTGTTTTTT. It yields the protein CASSKLQGANEKLFF.

Remarks on this clonotype: Just one base apart from a much larger clone, this may be a read error. The J gene is TRBJ1-5, the V gene TRBV7-9, with a tentative D call TRBD1 (6 bases). The CDR3 runs 21 residues. Germline lookup yields CDR1 SEHNR and CDR2 FQNEAQ (reference sequence). The CDR3 DNA reads TGTGCCAGCAGCTTCCGAACAGGGTCCTTAACGTCACCTTTTAGCAATCAGCCCAAGCATTTT. This translates into CASSFRTGSLTSPFSNQPKHF.

This clonotype was seen more than once but under ten times. The CDR3 here is CASSLGARINQPQHF. CDR3 nucleotides: TGTGCCAGCAGTTTGGGTGCACGGATCAATCAGCCCCAGCATTTT. The chain carries TRBV12-3 or TRBV12-4 and TRBJ1-5; no reliable D call. V was clipped by 3 bases and J by 3 bases, with 12 bases between them. This CDR3 contains 15 residues.

The chain combines TRBV12-3 or TRBV12-4 with TRBJ1-1; D may be TRBD1 (6 bases). V lost 5 bases to trimming and J lost 9 bases, with 10 bases between them. CDR3 length: 11 residues. CDR3 DNA: TGTGCCAGCAGTCTACAGGGCCAAGCTTTCTTT. Protein: CASSLQGQAFF.

The gene calls are TRBV4-1 and TRBJ1-3; D ambiguous. Germline loops: CDR1 MGHRA, CDR2 YSYEKL. V dropped 1 base and J dropped 3 bases, with 4 bases sitting between them. The length of the CDR3 is 13 residues. CDR3 region: CASSQVNGNTIYF. The DNA for the CDR3 is TGCGCCAGCAGCCAAGTCAATGGAAACACCATATATTTT.